One and the same sample provided the 21 T cell receptor beta chains below, sequenced in a study of a mutant IDH1 vaccine in newly diagnosed glioma. Assay used: immunoSEQ multiplex PCR; TCRdb lists only in-frame clones, some missing. The table lists tens of thousands of clones, about four fifths of them singletons. These receptors have no identified antigens. Time point reported: week 5, during vaccination. Vaccination comprised doses that each held 300 ug of mutant IDH1 20-mer peptide, plus topical imiquimod. Sequenced here: PBMCs, sampled from a glioma patient whose treatment included an IDH1 peptide vaccine. The receptor source for this set is a man aged 25-45 years with glioma.

The V call is TRBV7-8, the J call TRBJ2-2; D gene ambiguous. The V and J ends lost 6 bases and 9 bases respectively, with 8 bases between them. CDR3 size: 11 residues. Germline V lookup: CDR1 SGHVS, CDR2 FQNEAQ. The CDR3 is CASSPAWELFF. The CDR3 region has the DNA TGTGCCAGCAGTCCCGCTTGGGAGCTGTTTTTT.

In nucleotides, the CDR3 is TGTGCCTGGAGTGTCCAACCCTGGGGGAGGGCCTCTGGGGCCAACGTCCTGACTTTC. It yields the protein CAWSVQPWGRASGANVLTF. The chain carries TRBV30 and TRBJ2-6, with 7 bases identical to TRBD2. The CDR3 runs to 19 residues. Germline assignment: CDR1 GTSNPN and CDR2 SVGIG (reference sequence). Trimming took 0 bases from V and 0 from J; bases not matched to a gene: 11.

V usage is TRBV2 and J usage is TRBJ2-7, with 10 nucleotides matching TRBD1. CDR1 is SNHLY, CDR2 FYNNEI, per germline. The CDR3 runs 17 residues. V trimming: 1 base; J trimming: 5 bases; junction bases outside the gene matches: 11. The CDR3: CASSEERAGTGVDEQYF. The DNA for the CDR3 is TGTGCCAGCAGTGAAGAAAGAGCCGGGACAGGGGTTGACGAGCAGTACTTC. Filled out from reference TRBV2 and TRBJ2-7, the complete variable domain reads EPEVTQTPSHQVTQMGQEVILRCVPISNHLYFYWYRQILGQKVEFLVSFYNNEISEKSEIFDDQFSVERPDGSNFTLKIRSTKLEDSAMYFCASSEERAGTGVDEQYFGPGTRLTVT.

This chain uses TRBV23-1 with TRBJ2-7; TRBD2 agrees at 7 bases. TRBV23-1 is an ORF, with its function uncertain. The CDR3 runs to 16 residues. Losses at the gene ends were 3 bases for V and 2 bases for J; bases not matched to a gene: 10. CDR3 DNA sequence: TGCGCCAGCAGTCACTCAGCGGGACGTGAACCCTACGAGCAGTACTTC. This codes for CASSHSAGREPYEQYF.

This chain uses TRBV5-1 with TRBJ2-6, with TRBD1 identical over 9 bases. The V and J ends lost 0 bases and 4 bases, in that order; junction bases with no gene match: 8. The length of the CDR3 is 18 residues. CDR1 and CDR2 from the germline V gene are SGHRS and YFSETQ. The DNA for the CDR3 is TGCGCCAGCAGCTTGGTCCCCTACAGGGGGCTGGGGGCCAACGTCCTGACTTTC. Amino acid sequence: CASSLVPYRGLGANVLTF. The full variable domain, rest sourced from reference TRBV5-1 and TRBJ2-6, is KAGVTQTPRYLIKTRGQQVTLSCSPISGHRSVSWYQQTPGQGLQFLFEYFSETQRNKGNFPGRFSGRQFSNSRSEMNVSTLELGDSALYLCASSLVPYRGLGANVLTFGAGSRLTVL.

This clone appeared a few times. V usage is TRBV30 and J usage is TRBJ1-5; D is possibly TRBD1 (6 bases). Trimming took 2 bases from V and 7 from J, leaving 12 bases between them. Germline V lookup: CDR1 GTSNPN, CDR2 SVGIG (reference sequence). This CDR3 has 13 amino acids. In DNA, the CDR3 is TGTGCCTGGAGTAAAGGGGGTGGGCAGCCCCAGCATTTT. Translated, it gives CAWSKGGGQPQHF. The full variable domain, in which reference TRBV30 and TRBJ1-5 provide the parts outside the CDR3, is SQTIHQWPATLVQPVGSPLSLECTVEGTSNPNLYWYRQAAGRGLQLLFYSVGIGQISSEVPQNLSASRPQDRQFILSSKKLLLSDSGFYLCAWSKGGGQPQHFGDGTRLSIL.

This sequence joins TRBV4-1 and TRBJ1-3; D unclear. Germline V gene sequence: CDR1 MGHRA, CDR2 YSYEKL. V lost 3 bases and J lost 5, with 8 bases in between. This CDR3 comprises 13 residues. This CDR3 is CASSQDARNTIYF. In DNA, the CDR3 is TGCGCCAGCAGCCAGGATGCCAGAAACACCATATATTTT.

The chain has TRBV13 and TRBJ2-7; D uncertain. Germline CDR1 and CDR2: PRHDT and FYEKMQ (reference sequence). V lost 5 bases, J lost 2 bases, and 10 bases lay in between. The CDR3 runs to 13 residues. The CDR3 DNA sequence: TGTGCCAGCAGCAAATTAGGGCCCTACGAGCAGTACTTC. It specifies CASSKLGPYEQYF.

This rearrangement joins TRBV13 to TRBJ2-7; 7 bases match TRBD1. V trimming: 5 bases; J trimming: 2 bases; junction bases outside the gene matches: 12. This CDR3 is built from 16 residues. Germline lookup yields CDR1 PRHDT and CDR2 FYEKMQ (reference sequence). This chain's CDR3 is CASSTRQGRGTYEQYF. CDR3 nucleotide sequence: TGTGCCAGCAGCACCCGACAGGGAAGGGGAACCTACGAGCAGTACTTC.

The rearrangement uses TRBV30 and TRBJ2-7; 7 bases are shared with TRBD1. The CDR3 extends over 14 amino acids. Unmatched junction bases numbered 6, after V lost 4 bases and J lost 0 bases. In germline, CDR1 is GTSNPN, CDR2 SVGIG (reference sequence). The CDR3 is CAWTGAGGSYEQYF. In DNA, the CDR3 is TGTGCCTGGACTGGGGCAGGGGGCTCCTACGAGCAGTACTTC.

This chain joins TRBV25-1 and TRBJ1-4; D is uncertain. Trimming left V 3 bases short and J 0 bases short, with 11 bases between. CDR3 size: 16 residues. Germline values: CDR1 MGHDK, CDR2 SYGVNS. DNA of the CDR3: TGTGCCAGCAGTGATAATTGGCGAGCAACTAATGAAAAACTGTTTTTT. The encoded protein is CASSDNWRATNEKLFF.

This rearrangement joins TRBV5-8 to TRBJ2-6; D uncertain. V was trimmed by 4 bases and J by 0 bases, leaving 14 bases between them. The CDR3 is 17 residues long. Germline CDR1 reads SGHTS; CDR2 reads YDEGEE. DNA for the CDR3: TGTGCCAGCAGCCGCCGTGGAGTGACCTCTGGGGCCAACGTCCTGACTTTC. Translating gives CASSRRGVTSGANVLTF.

This chain uses TRBV28 with TRBJ1-1; weak D call: TRBD1 (6 bases). Trimming took 1 base from V and 5 from J, leaving 14 bases between them. This CDR3 has 15 residues. From germline, CDR1 is MDHEN and CDR2 SYDVKM. CDR3 amino acids: CASSLLAGAKTEAFF. In DNA form, the CDR3 reads TGTGCCAGCAGTTTATTAGCGGGGGCGAAGACTGAAGCTTTCTTT. The full variable domain, rest sourced from reference TRBV28 and TRBJ1-1, is DVKVTQSSRYLVKRTGEKVFLECVQDMDHENMFWYRQDPGLGLRLIYFSYDVKMKEKGDIPEGYSVSREKKERFSLILESASTNQTSMYLCASSLLAGAKTEAFFGQGTRLTVV.

This rearrangement joins TRBV6-4 to TRBJ2-1; 7 bases line up with TRBD2. Germline V CDR1 and CDR2: MRHNA, SNTAGT. V shed 4 bases, J shed 5 bases, and the junction held 8 bases outside the gene matches. The CDR3 runs 15 residues. CDR3 sequence reads: CASSVGSGSHNEQFF. DNA for the CDR3: TGTGCCAGCAGTGTGGGTAGCGGGTCCCACAATGAGCAGTTCTTC.

A word on this clone: A junction boundary mismatches the germline segment, possibly from a read error. V gene TRBV7-9 combines with J gene TRBJ1-3; perhaps TRBD1 as D (5 bases). The CDR3 extends over 12 amino acids. CDR1 is SEHNR and CDR2 is FQNEAQ in the germline V gene (reference sequence). The CDR3 sequence is CASSPRQIRGDF. The CDR3 region has the DNA TGTGCCAGCAGCCCAAGGCAAATCCGAGGGGATTTT.

Here the CDR3 reads CASSRGLAEEQYF. CDR3 coding DNA: TGCGCCAGCAGCCGAGGACTAGCGGAAGAGCAGTACTTC. The V gene is TRBV5-1, the J gene TRBJ2-7, with 10 bases lining up with TRBD2. Germline V gene lookup returns CDR1 SGHRS and CDR2 YFSETQ. V lost 4 bases and J lost 7; bases outside the gene matches: 5. The CDR3 extends over 13 amino acids.

The chain combines TRBV2 with TRBJ1-5; 10 bases map to TRBD1. The CDR3 is made up of 16 amino acids. Germline CDR1 is SNHLY and CDR2 is FYNNEI. J gave up 2 bases and V 2 bases, and 3 bases lay outside the gene matches. Written as DNA, the CDR3 is TGTGCCAGCAGTGAAACCGGGACAGGGGGCAATCAGCCCCAGCATTTT. Translation: CASSETGTGGNQPQHF.

The CDR3 nucleotides are TGTGCCCGGCCTCCTGACAGCACCAAACCTTTCTACTCCTACAATGAGCAGTTCTTC. This codes for CARPPDSTKPFYSYNEQFF. V is TRBV5-4 and J is TRBJ2-1; D possibly corresponds to TRBD1 (5 bases). V was trimmed by 10 bases and J by 0 bases, leaving 29 bases between them. The CDR3 contains 19 residues. The germline gives CDR1 SGHNT, CDR2 YYREEE (reference sequence).

The chain employs TRBV2 and TRBJ1-2; TRBD1 might be the D (6 bases). Trimming pared 7 bases from V and 4 bases from J, leaving 13 bases between. The germline gives CDR1 SNHLY, CDR2 FYNNEI. The CDR3 length is 13 residues. In DNA form, the CDR3 reads TGTGCCAGCACCCCACAGGGTTTCTATGGCTACACCTTC. It yields the protein CASTPQGFYGYTF.

This clone has a handful of counts. The chain recombines TRBV2 with TRBJ2-7, with TRBD1 matching 7 bases. From germline, CDR1 is SNHLY and CDR2 FYNNEI. This CDR3 contains 15 residues. The V gene end was trimmed by 2 bases and the J gene end by 4 bases; junction bases not matched to a gene: 8. The CDR3 region is CASSERQGLPYEQYF. The CDR3 DNA reads TGTGCCAGCAGTGAACGACAGGGTCTCCCATACGAGCAGTACTTC.

The rearrangement joins TRBV5-1 to TRBJ2-7; D is tentatively TRBD1 or TRBD2 (5 bases each). V gave up 3 bases and J gave up 0 bases, with 13 bases separating them. Germline V lookup: CDR1 SGHRS, CDR2 YFSETQ. There are 15 residues in the CDR3. CDR3 DNA sequence: TGCGCCAGCAGCTACGGGACCGGTAGCTCCTACGAGCAGTACTTC. It codes for CASSYGTGSSYEQYF.